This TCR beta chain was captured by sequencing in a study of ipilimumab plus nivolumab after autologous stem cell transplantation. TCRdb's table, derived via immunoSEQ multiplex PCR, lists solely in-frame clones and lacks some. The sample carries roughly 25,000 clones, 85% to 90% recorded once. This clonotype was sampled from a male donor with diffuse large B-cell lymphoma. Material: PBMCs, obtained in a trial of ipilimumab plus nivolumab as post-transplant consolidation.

CDR3 sequence (DNA): TGCAGCGTTGCGGAAGTTGAGCAGTTCTTC. Its protein product is CSVAEVEQFF. The chain is built from TRBV29-1 and TRBJ2-1; D is undetermined. Deletions cut 4 bases from V and 9 bases from J, with 7 bases between. The CDR3 loop spans 10 amino acids. Germline assignment: CDR1 SQVTM and CDR2 ANQGSEA.